Following are 17 T cell receptor beta chains from one sample sequenced in a study of cytomegalovirus exposure and HLA in healthy donors. PCR primers comprised 60 Vbeta and 13 Jbeta primers. Repertoires were generated with immunoSEQ multiplex PCR, while TCRdb's copy carries only in-frame clones and drops some. Of fewer than 150,000 clones listed, around 82% are singletons. The sample comprised PBMCs. The receptors derive from a woman aged 25 to 45 in good health and CMV-seropositive.

Comments on this clone: An end of the junction differs from the germline gene, which may be a read error. V usage is TRBV7-9 and J usage is TRBJ1-5; 9 bases map to TRBD1. Germline CDR1 SEHNR, CDR2 FQNEAQ (reference sequence). This CDR3 is built from 18 residues. The CDR3 bases are TGTTCCAGCAGCTTAGGAGGACAGGGGATTTATAGCAATCAGCCCCAGCATTTT. This gives the protein CSSSLGGQGIYSNQPQHF.

V is TRBV11-3 and J is TRBJ1-1, with no clear D. The CDR3 sequence is 12 residues long. V was shortened by 2 bases and J by 7 bases, with 8 bases between the two germline ends. CDR1 is SGHNT, CDR2 YENEEA, per germline. The CDR3 spells CASSLSRGEAFF. The CDR3 DNA is TGTGCCAGCAGCTTAAGCCGTGGTGAAGCTTTCTTT.

This clone has only a few counts. The chain employs TRBV5-1 and TRBJ1-1; D is uncertain. V shed 1 base and J shed 5 bases, with 18 bases lying between them. The CDR3 has 16 residues. Per germline, CDR1 SGHRS and CDR2 YFSETQ. The CDR3 is CASSLLPSSWRTEAFF. The CDR3 DNA sequence: TGCGCCAGCAGCTTGCTCCCCTCCTCTTGGAGGACTGAAGCTTTCTTT.

The chain combines TRBV28 with TRBJ1-5, with 9 bases aligning to TRBD1. With 3 bases clipped from V and 3 bases from J, the junction kept 3 bases outside the gene matches. CDR1 MDHEN and CDR2 SYDVKM come from the germline V gene. CDR3 length: 15 residues. CDR3 bases: TGTGCCAGCAGTTTTGGGGACAGGGTCAATCAGCCCCAGCATTTT. This translates into CASSFGDRVNQPQHF. The variable domain in full, completed from reference TRBV28 and TRBJ1-5, reads DVKVTQSSRYLVKRTGEKVFLECVQDMDHENMFWYRQDPGLGLRLIYFSYDVKMKEKGDIPEGYSVSREKKERFSLILESASTNQTSMYLCASSFGDRVNQPQHFGDGTRLSIL.

The V call is TRBV5-1, the J call TRBJ2-5, with 7 bases identical to TRBD2. Germline assignment: CDR1 SGHRS and CDR2 YFSETQ. The CDR3 covers 14 residues. J lost 5 bases, V lost 2 bases, and 6 bases had no gene match. Here the CDR3 DNA reads TGCGCCAGCAGCTTCAGCGGGGATGGGGAGACCCAGTACTTC. As protein: CASSFSGDGETQYF.

This chain links TRBV5-6 with TRBJ2-7; TRBD2 aligns across 7 bases. The CDR3 contains 14 residues. The germline gives CDR1 SGHDT, CDR2 YYEEEE. The junction had 6 bases not matched to a gene; V was cut back by 0 bases and J by 6 bases. The CDR3 region is CASSLVAGASEQYF. The CDR3 nucleotides read TGTGCCAGCAGCTTGGTGGCGGGAGCGAGCGAGCAGTACTTC.

The chain uses TRBV7-9 and TRBJ2-5; 9 bases are a match to TRBD2. Trimming cost V 6 bases and J 3 bases; bases outside gene matches: 8. CDR1 is SEHNR, CDR2 FQNEAQ, per germline (reference sequence). This CDR3 region has 15 residues. CDR3: CASRDGLAGEETQYF. The CDR3 DNA is TGTGCCAGCAGGGACGGTTTAGCGGGAGAAGAGACCCAGTACTTC. Full variable domain (outside the CDR3, taken from reference TRBV7-9 and TRBJ2-5): DTGVSQNPRHKITKRGQNVTFRCDPISEHNRLYWYRQTLGQGPEFLTYFQNEAQLEKSRLLSDRFSAERPKGSFSTLEIQRTEQGDSAMYLCASRDGLAGEETQYFGPGTRLLVL.

This clone was detected only a few times. V is TRBV6-5 and J is TRBJ2-7; TRBD2 matches at 11 bases. The CDR3 sequence is 14 residues long. Germline lookup yields CDR1 MNHEY and CDR2 SVGAGI. Trimming removed 6 bases from V and 6 bases from J; junction bases left unmatched: 7. The CDR3 nucleotides are TGTGCCAGCAGGAATAGCGGGAGGGCCTCCGAGCAGTACTTC. As protein: CASRNSGRASEQYF.

The rearrangement links TRBV5-1 to TRBJ2-7; 11 nucleotides line up with TRBD2. Trimming cost V 0 bases and J 6 bases; bases outside gene matches: 14. Per the germline V gene, CDR1 is SGHRS and CDR2 is YFSETQ. This CDR3 contains 18 residues. The CDR3 spells CASSLVLAGGPIQSEQYF. The CDR3 nucleotides read TGCGCCAGCAGCTTGGTGCTAGCGGGAGGCCCTATACAGAGCGAGCAGTACTTC.

This sequence joins TRBV7-9 and TRBJ2-7; no definite D call. The germline V gene encodes CDR1 SEHNR and CDR2 FQNEAQ (reference sequence). Deletions cut 5 bases from V and 0 bases from J, with 2 bases between. This CDR3 contains 11 residues. CDR3 nucleotide sequence: TGTGCCAGCAGCCTCTCCTACGAGCAGTACTTC. Encoded protein: CASSLSYEQYF.

The gene calls are TRBV5-1 and TRBJ1-1; 7 bases fit TRBD1. This CDR3 has 14 residues. V lost 3 bases and J lost 2; bases outside the gene matches: 4. CDR1 and CDR2 (germline): SGHRS, YFSETQ. Written as DNA, the CDR3 is TGCGCCAGCAGCTGGACAGGATATAACACTGAAGCTTTCTTT. It yields the protein CASSWTGYNTEAFF.

This chain joins TRBV29-1 and TRBJ2-7; 9 nucleotides agree with TRBD1. The germline V gene has CDR1 SQVTM and CDR2 ANQGSEA. Trimming took 5 bases from V and 6 from J; bases not matched to a gene: 8. The CDR3 runs 13 residues. DNA for the CDR3: TGCAGCGTTTCAACGGACAGGGGTGGCGAGCAGTACTTC. The encoded protein is CSVSTDRGGEQYF.

V gene TRBV19 combines with J gene TRBJ2-7; D is unresolved. The germline gives CDR1 LNHDA, CDR2 SQIVND (reference sequence). V lost 6 bases, J lost 5 bases, and 14 bases lay in between. The CDR3 totals 13 residues. CDR3 DNA sequence: TGTGCCAGTAGCTCCAGGCCTCAAGACGAGCAGTACTTC. This encodes CASSSRPQDEQYF. Variable domain in full (rest from reference TRBV19 and TRBJ2-7): DGGITQSPKYLFRKEGQNVTLSCEQNLNHDAMYWYRQDPGQGLRLIYYSQIVNDFQKGDIAEGYSVSREKKESFPLTVTSAQKNPTAFYLCASSSRPQDEQYFGPGTRLTVT.

This chain joins TRBV5-6 and TRBJ2-7; possibly TRBD2 for D (5 bases). Germline V CDR1 and CDR2: SGHDT, YYEEEE. V was cut by 3 bases and J by 0 bases, with 7 bases left in between. CDR3 length: 13 amino acids. The CDR3 reads CASSYGVSYEQYF. CDR3 bases: TGTGCCAGCAGCTACGGGGTCTCCTACGAGCAGTACTTC.

This clone occurred a few times. This chain uses TRBV7-9 with TRBJ2-2, with TRBD2 identical over 8 bases. CDR3 size: 14 residues. The V and J ends lost 2 bases and 6 bases, in that order; junction bases with no gene match: 2. The germline gives CDR1 SEHNR, CDR2 FQNEAQ (reference sequence). DNA for the CDR3: TGTGCCAGCAGCTTAAGCGGGAGCGCCGGGGAGCTGTTTTTT. This translates into CASSLSGSAGELFF.

The V call is TRBV30, the J call TRBJ1-3; maybe TRBD1 (6 bases). The CDR3 extends over 13 amino acids. V shed 3 bases and J shed 4 bases, with 10 bases lying between them. The germline V gene encodes CDR1 GTSNPN and CDR2 SVGIG (reference sequence). Here the CDR3 DNA reads TGTGCCTGGAGCCCAACAGGGGGAAACACCATATATTTT. Amino acid sequence: CAWSPTGGNTIYF.

V is TRBV6-5 and J is TRBJ2-5; D is possibly TRBD2 (5 bases). TRBJ2-7 matches the DNA end more closely, so the J call is doubtful. Germline values: CDR1 MNHEY, CDR2 SVGAGI. The CDR3 is 16 residues long. CDR3 sequence reads: CASSYSGLKSSYEQYF. CDR3 bases: TGTGCCAGCAGTTACTCCGGACTCAAAAGCTCCTACGAGCAGTACTTC.